This entry lists 22 T cell receptor beta chains sequenced from one sample in a study of monozygotic twins with cystic fibrosis. Here immunoSEQ multiplex PCR was the method, and the copy in TCRdb shows in-frame clones only, minus some. The data contain 11,000 or so clones, around 97% of them singletons. Source material: blood. These receptors all come from a boy aged 5-17 years with cystic fibrosis.

The chain links TRBV5-1 to TRBJ2-3; 7 bases fit TRBD2. V lost 0 bases and J lost 5; bases outside the gene matches: 18. The germline V gene encodes CDR1 SGHRS and CDR2 YFSETQ. The CDR3 runs 19 residues. This chain's CDR3 is CASSLEGTIPPRDGDTQYF. In DNA, the CDR3 is TGCGCCAGCAGCTTGGAAGGGACTATCCCACCCAGAGACGGAGATACGCAGTATTTT.

The gene calls are TRBV30 and TRBJ1-1, with 9 bases aligning to TRBD1. Germline CDR1 is GTSNPN and CDR2 is SVGIG (reference sequence). Germline trimming cut 2 bases from V and 5 bases from J; bases unmatched to any gene: 18. This CDR3 has 18 residues. CDR3 nucleotide sequence: TGTGCCTGGAGTAGTGGGGGGACAGGGCCACCCTTTTGGACTGAAGCTTTCTTT. Protein product: CAWSSGGTGPPFWTEAFF.

The chain uses TRBV28 and TRBJ2-3; D may be TRBD2 (6 bases). Trimming stripped 2 bases from V and 2 bases from J, with 11 bases between. The CDR3 extends over 15 amino acids. Germline V gene lookup returns CDR1 MDHEN and CDR2 SYDVKM. The CDR3 reads CASSLIKRVTDTQYF. CDR3 sequence (DNA): TGTGCCAGCAGTTTAATAAAGCGGGTCACAGATACGCAGTATTTT.

The V and J genes are TRBV29-1 and TRBJ2-5, with D maybe TRBD2 (6 bases). The CDR3 contains 17 residues. V lost 0 bases, J lost 5 bases, and 22 bases lay in between. Germline assignment: CDR1 SQVTM and CDR2 ANQGSEA. The CDR3 region has the DNA TGCAGCGTTGAAGATAGGGCGGGGAAATCCAAGTTTGAGACCCAGTACTTC. Translation gives CSVEDRAGKSKFETQYF.

V usage is TRBV20-1 and J usage is TRBJ2-5; D is ambiguous. The CDR3 totals 11 residues. Germline V gene sequence: CDR1 DFQATT, CDR2 SNEGSKA (reference sequence). The V end was cut by 5 bases, the J end by 4 bases, with 8 bases between. DNA of the CDR3: TGCAGTGCTCGACCCGGAGAGACCCAGTACTTC. Its protein product is CSARPGETQYF.

The genes are TRBV27 and TRBJ1-1; no reliable D call. Per the germline V gene, CDR1 is MNHEY and CDR2 is SMNVEV (reference sequence). V lost 0 bases, J lost 2 bases, and 10 bases lay in between. The CDR3 extends over 15 amino acids. The CDR3 region is CASSLSSGRNTEAFF. CDR3 in DNA: TGTGCCAGCAGTTTATCGTCGGGCCGAAACACTGAAGCTTTCTTT.

This sequence joins TRBV15 and TRBJ2-2; 7 bases fit TRBD2. This CDR3 contains 15 residues. The J segment lost 0 bases and the V segment lost 5 bases, leaving 3 bases of the junction unmatched. Germline V gene lookup returns CDR1 LNHNV and CDR2 YYDKDF (reference sequence). In nucleotides, the CDR3 is TGTGCCACCAGCCCCCGGGGGGCGAACACCGGGGAGCTGTTTTTT. This gives the protein CATSPRGANTGELFF.

V usage is TRBV11-2 and J usage is TRBJ1-6, with D hard to call. CDR1 and CDR2 from the germline V gene are SGHAT and FQNNGV. V was trimmed by 4 bases and J by 5 bases, leaving 12 bases between them. The CDR3 has 15 amino acids. CDR3 sequence reads: CASSSHRLDNSPLHF. DNA for the CDR3: TGTGCCAGCAGCTCCCATCGACTGGATAATTCACCCCTCCACTTT.

The chain couples TRBV6-1 to TRBJ2-7, with 8 positions matching TRBD2. Germline CDR1 is MNHNS and CDR2 is SASEGT. V lost 10 bases to trimming and J lost 2 bases; unmatched junction nucleotides: 10. This CDR3 is 14 amino acids long. CDR3 bases: TGTGCCACCACTAGGAGTAGCGGGACCTACGAGCAGTACTTC. Its protein product is CATTRSSGTYEQYF.

This clone was counted a single time. This chain links TRBV2 with TRBJ1-1; D ambiguous. V lost 3 bases and J lost 0, with 8 bases in between. From germline, CDR1 is SNHLY and CDR2 FYNNEI. CDR3 length: 14 residues. The CDR3 DNA reads as TGTGCCAGCAGTGATCTAAGCATGAACACTGAAGCTTTCTTT. Protein sequence: CASSDLSMNTEAFF.

The genes are TRBV7-9 and TRBJ2-7; 9 bases line up with TRBD1. This CDR3 region has 15 residues. The J segment lost 6 bases and the V segment lost 4 bases, leaving 10 bases of the junction unmatched. Looked up from germline, CDR1 is SEHNR and CDR2 is FQNEAQ (reference sequence). The CDR3 spells CASSSWDREVGEQYF. CDR3 sequence (DNA): TGTGCCAGCAGCTCTTGGGACAGGGAGGTTGGCGAGCAGTACTTC.

The rearrangement links TRBV7-3 to TRBJ2-3; a possible D gene is TRBD1 (6 bases). Trimming stripped 4 bases from V and 3 bases from J, with 17 bases between. Germline V gene data show CDR1 as SGHTA and CDR2 as FQGTGA. The CDR3 has 16 residues. The CDR3 protein is CASSSPAQGETDTQYF. CDR3 bases: TGTGCCAGCAGCTCACCCGCACAGGGAGAAACAGATACGCAGTATTTT.

This clone was counted a few times. The chain couples TRBV19 to TRBJ2-7; D is tentatively TRBD1 or TRBD2 (5 bases each). Trimming stripped 10 bases from V and 3 bases from J, with 13 bases between. Germline values: CDR1 LNHDA, CDR2 SQIVND (reference sequence). This CDR3 has 12 residues. CDR3 sequence reads: CANGVGVYEQYF. CDR3 bases: TGTGCCAATGGGGTGGGGGTCTACGAGCAGTACTTC.

The chain is built from TRBV25-1 and TRBJ2-7, with D unresolved. CDR3 size: 14 residues. V lost 8 bases to trimming and J lost 10 bases, with 24 bases between them. The germline CDR1 and CDR2 sequences are MGHDK and SYGVNS. The CDR3 loop reads CASAPRIDHMEQYF. DNA of the CDR3: TGTGCCAGCGCCCCCCGAATTGACCATATGGAACAGTACTTC.

The rearrangement uses TRBV7-6 and TRBJ2-3, with 15 positions matching TRBD2. The germline V gene encodes CDR1 SGHVS and CDR2 FNYEAQ. After removal of 4 bases from V and 5 bases from J, the junction contained 7 bases not matched to a gene. The CDR3 contains 17 residues. CDR3 DNA sequence: TGTGCCAGCAGCTCGGGACTAGCGGGAGGCGTGGGAGATACGCAGTATTTT. This codes for CASSSGLAGGVGDTQYF.

This chain links TRBV19 with TRBJ2-7; possibly TRBD1 for D (6 bases). Germline assignment: CDR1 LNHDA and CDR2 SQIVND (reference sequence). This CDR3 is built from 13 residues. The ends were cut back, 2 bases at V and 2 bases at J, with 7 bases in the middle. CDR3 region: CASSITGPYEQYF. The CDR3 DNA sequence: TGTGCCAGTAGTATAACAGGGCCCTACGAGCAGTACTTC.

This chain joins TRBV9 and TRBJ1-4, with D maybe TRBD1 (6 bases). This CDR3 is built from 14 residues. Trimming left V 4 bases short and J 6 bases short, with 13 bases between. Germline V gene lookup returns CDR1 SGDLS and CDR2 YYNGEE. For the CDR3, the DNA is TGTGCCAGCAGCCTTCAGGGGATGGATGAAAAACTGTTTTTT. It is translated as CASSLQGMDEKLFF.

The chain combines TRBV6-6 with TRBJ1-6; D might be TRBD1 (6 bases). The CDR3 runs to 15 residues. Germline V gene sequence: CDR1 MNHNY, CDR2 SVGAGI (reference sequence). Trimming removed 8 bases from V and 5 bases from J, with 16 bases in between. The CDR3 is CASCCRDKNNSPLHF. Here the CDR3 DNA reads TGTGCCAGCTGCTGCCGGGACAAGAATAATTCACCCCTCCACTTT.

The gene calls are TRBV28 and TRBJ1-5; 12 bases fit TRBD1. Trimming took 4 bases from V and 6 from J; bases not matched to a gene: 7. Germline values: CDR1 MDHEN, CDR2 SYDVKM. The CDR3 contains 16 residues. For the CDR3, the DNA is TGTGCCAGCAGTTCGACGGGACAGGGGGCGATTCAGCCCCAGCATTTT. It yields the protein CASSSTGQGAIQPQHF.

The rearrangement uses TRBV15 and TRBJ2-5, with a possible D match to TRBD2 (5 bases). This CDR3 has 15 amino acids. Germline CDR1 and CDR2: LNHNV and YYDKDF (reference sequence). V was cut by 6 bases and J by 2 bases, with 16 bases left in between. In DNA form, the CDR3 reads TGTGCCACCAGGTTGGGGAGCCCCCAGCAAGAGACCCAGTACTTC. It specifies CATRLGSPQQETQYF.

CDR3 in DNA: TGTGCCAGCAGCTTGTCGGGAAGTAAGCCCCAGCATTTT. Its translation: CASSLSGSKPQHF. The V gene is TRBV7-9, the J gene TRBJ1-5; D ambiguous. The ends were cut back, 3 bases at V and 8 bases at J, with 11 bases in the middle. CDR1 is SEHNR and CDR2 is FQNEAQ in the germline V gene (reference sequence). CDR3 length: 13 residues.

The CDR3 nucleotides are TGCGCCAGCAGCTTTACAGGGGGCGCGAACACTGAAGCTTTCTTT. It codes for CASSFTGGANTEAFF. The chain combines TRBV5-1 with TRBJ1-1, with 9 nucleotides matching TRBD1. Germline V gene lookup returns CDR1 SGHRS and CDR2 YFSETQ. CDR3 length equals 15 residues. J gave up 1 base and V 2 bases, and 3 bases lay outside the gene matches.